The 2 T cell receptor beta chains given below trace back to one sample, sequenced in a study of tumor and adjacent non-tumor tissue in lung cancer. A modified ARM-PCR protocol with three rounds of nested PCR amplified TCRbeta. TCRdb analysed the multiplex PCR reads with MiXCR anew, one entry per CDR3 protein. The sample lists fewer than 100,000 distinct CDR3 sequences; roughly 72% were seen once. The template was RNA from unsorted bulk tissue. The sample consisted of lung tumor tissue. These receptors all come from a woman between 40 and 55 years old with non-small cell lung cancer.

Concerning this clonotype: An end of the junction does not agree with germline; a read error may underlie this. This chain joins TRBV4-1 and TRBJ1-3, with TRBD1 identical over 8 bases. This CDR3 has 14 amino acids. In germline, CDR1 is MGHRA, CDR2 YSYEKL. CDR3 sequence: CAGSQDRAGNTIYF. The CDR3 nucleotides read TGCGCCGGCAGCCAGGACAGGGCTGGAAACACCATATATTTC.

Turning to this clonotype: A clone one base away is much larger, so this may be a read error. Since the CDR3 does not end with the conserved phenylalanine or tryptophan, this likely comes from a read error. It is unclear where the CDR3 begins or ends on the DNA, so no DNA is shown, and the CDR3 is as TCRdb lists it. J is TRBJ1-1 and V is TRBV11-2; the D call TRBD1 from the table was never checked on the DNA. Per the germline V gene, CDR1 is SGHAT and CDR2 is FQNNGV. Ends included, the CDR3 has 13 residues. CDR3: CASSRQSNTEASV.